This TCR beta chain was retrieved from a study of blood T cell repertoires in COVID-19. Study-level information: Samples representing acute and convalescent COVID-19 were sourced from the United States, Italy and Spain.

Germline V CDR1 and CDR2: GTSNPN, SVGIG (reference sequence). The CDR3 is made up of 17 amino acids. With V trimmed by 0 bases and J by 3 bases, 10 bases remained unmatched. Generated by immunoSEQ multiplex PCR, the TCRdb table keeps only in-frame clones and is missing some. The sample lists about 170,000 clones; over 65% were seen once. The chain is built from TRBV30 and TRBJ1-3; 8 bases fit TRBD1. The sample consisted of peripheral blood. This clonotype was obtained from a man aged 55 to 70 with acute or convalescent COVID-19. The CDR3 loop is CAWSVRGQGAYGNTIYF. The DNA for the CDR3 is TGTGCCTGGAGTGTACGGGGGCAGGGGGCGTATGGAAACACCATATATTTT.